This T cell receptor (beta chain) was obtained from a study of CD8 T cells in Susac syndrome (dated by TCRdb to the late 2010s). As for the study more broadly: Whether CD8+ T cell activation and differentiation in Susac syndrome was antigen driven was tested using repertoire sequencing. The study compared CD8+ T cell repertoire clonality among 11 to 12 healthy donors, 14 Susac syndrome patients and roughly 16 multiple sclerosis patients. Results the study describes overall, beyond this receptor: The study acknowledged that relatively few individuals were included in the TCR sequencing and HLA analysis.

High-throughput TCR beta sequencing profiled peripheral blood CD8+ and CD4+ T cells from healthy donors, Susac syndrome patients and multiple sclerosis patients. Multiple sclerosis controls were treatment-naive patients with stable or active relapsing-remitting disease fulfilling revised McDonald criteria. Bulk CD8+ and CD4+ T cells were purified by magnetic negative isolation, whereas CD8+ TEMRA cells were enriched by FACS. Blood was collected in EDTA tubes and processed within 24 hours, with PBMCs isolated through density gradient centrifugation. PBMCs destined for TCR sequencing were cryopreserved in liquid nitrogen and later thawed in a 37 °C water bath. The sorted or isolated CD4+, CD8+ and CD8+ TEMRA cells had a purity of 90% or higher. RNA was extracted using the RNeasy kit, and about 0.45 to 1 ug of the RNA was reverse transcribed with random hexamers. TCR beta CDR3 regions were amplified with the immunoSEQ multiplex PCR assay covering 54 Vbeta and 13 Jbeta segments. PCR amplification bias was corrected using a synthetic template baseline for primer optimization and computational correction. The study's own analysis went as follows. Reads were assigned to V, D and J genes according to IMGT and analyzed in immunoSEQ Analyzer, with only productive sequences retained. To calculate clonality, Shannon entropy was normalized by log2 of the number of productive unique sequences and then subtracted from one. For each patient and control, public and private clones were evaluated among the 100 most prevalent clones. Clones were defined as Susac-specific if absent from the healthy and MS cohorts, from 1052 published viral clones and from other ImmuneACCESS disease sequences. TCRdb trimmed the raw reads at Q25, called clones with MiXCR and kept productive beta chains. Each record represents a unique CDR3 protein, reported with the most common genes and DNA among its rows. None of the V and J calls come from the authors' own analysis; TCRdb made them. This sample gives roughly 200,000 distinct CDR3 sequences in total; approximately 95% of them show up just once. 0.15% to 0.2% of the sample goes to the ten largest clones.

V drops 4 bases and J drops 6 bases, leaving 20 bases in between. Inclusive of the bounding cysteine and phenylalanine, the CDR3 is 17 residues long. Solely the CDR3 DNA is kept, with 51 bases framed from the first base. CDR1 and CDR2 (SGHRS, YFSETQ) derive from the germline V gene. Remarks on this clonotype: Its antigen is unknown. No base-level quality is on record; no much larger clone is a single base apart.

The rearranged chain carries TRBV5-1 and TRBJ1-6, and TRBD1 may be the D gene, going by 6 matching bases. The sequenced material came from CD8+ T cells from PBMCs. The receptor was derived from a human donor with multiple sclerosis. The nucleotide sequence is TGCGCCAGCAGCCCCGCAGGAAGGGGGGTTATTAATTCACCCCTCCACTTT. It specifies CASSPAGRGVINSPLHF.